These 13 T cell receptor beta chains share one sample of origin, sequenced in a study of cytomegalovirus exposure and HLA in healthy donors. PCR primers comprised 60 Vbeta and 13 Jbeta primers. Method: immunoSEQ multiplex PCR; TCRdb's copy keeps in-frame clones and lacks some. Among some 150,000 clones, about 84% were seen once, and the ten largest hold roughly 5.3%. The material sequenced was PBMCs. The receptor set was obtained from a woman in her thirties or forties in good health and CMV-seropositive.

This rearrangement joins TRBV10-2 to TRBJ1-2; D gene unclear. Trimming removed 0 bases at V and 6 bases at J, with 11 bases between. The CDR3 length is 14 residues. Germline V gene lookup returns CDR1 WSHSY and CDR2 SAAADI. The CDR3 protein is CASSESTWRNGYTF. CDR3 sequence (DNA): TGCGCCAGCAGTGAGTCTACATGGAGAAATGGCTACACCTTC.

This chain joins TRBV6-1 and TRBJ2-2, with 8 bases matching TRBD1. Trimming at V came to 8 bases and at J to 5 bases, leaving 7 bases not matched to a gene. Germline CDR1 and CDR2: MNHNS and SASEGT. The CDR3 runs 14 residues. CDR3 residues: CASLDRVGTGELFF. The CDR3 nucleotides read TGTGCCAGCCTGGACAGGGTGGGAACCGGGGAGCTGTTTTTT.

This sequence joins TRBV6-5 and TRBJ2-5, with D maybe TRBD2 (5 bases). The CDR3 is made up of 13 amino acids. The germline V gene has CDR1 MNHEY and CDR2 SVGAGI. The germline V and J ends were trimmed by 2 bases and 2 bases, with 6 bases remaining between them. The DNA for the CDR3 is TGTGCCAGCAGTTACCCGGGGCAAGAGACCCAGTACTTC. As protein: CASSYPGQETQYF.

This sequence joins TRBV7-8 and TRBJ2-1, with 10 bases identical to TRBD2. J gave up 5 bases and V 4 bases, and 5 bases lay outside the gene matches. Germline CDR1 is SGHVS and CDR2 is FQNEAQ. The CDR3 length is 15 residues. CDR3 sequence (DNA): TGTGCCAGCAGCTCCCGGACTAGCGGAAACAATGAGCAGTTCTTC. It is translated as CASSSRTSGNNEQFF.

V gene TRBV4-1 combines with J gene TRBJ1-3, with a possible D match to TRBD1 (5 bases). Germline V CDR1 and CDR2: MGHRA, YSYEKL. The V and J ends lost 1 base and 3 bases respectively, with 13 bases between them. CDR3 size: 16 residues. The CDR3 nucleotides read TGCGCCAGCAGCCAAGCCCCAGGGACTGGTGGAAACACCATATATTTT. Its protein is CASSQAPGTGGNTIYF.

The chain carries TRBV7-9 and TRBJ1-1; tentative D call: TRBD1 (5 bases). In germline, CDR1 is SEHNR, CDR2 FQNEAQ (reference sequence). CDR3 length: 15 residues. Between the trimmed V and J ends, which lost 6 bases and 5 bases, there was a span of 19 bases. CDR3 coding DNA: TGTGCCAGCAGTTCCTACTCTCAGGGTGATACTGAAGCTTTCTTT. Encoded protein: CASSSYSQGDTEAFF.

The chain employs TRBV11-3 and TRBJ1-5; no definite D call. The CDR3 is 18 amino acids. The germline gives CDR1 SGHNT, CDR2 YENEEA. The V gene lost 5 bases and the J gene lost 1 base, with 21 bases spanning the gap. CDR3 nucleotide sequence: TGTGCCAGCAGCCCCCGCCGGGAGGGCGGGAAAAGCAATCAGCCCCAGCATTTT. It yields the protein CASSPRREGGKSNQPQHF.

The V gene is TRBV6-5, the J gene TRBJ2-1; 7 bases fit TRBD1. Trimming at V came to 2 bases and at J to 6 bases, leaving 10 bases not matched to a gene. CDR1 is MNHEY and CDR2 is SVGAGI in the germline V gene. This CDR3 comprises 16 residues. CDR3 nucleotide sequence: TGTGCCAGCAGTTACCGAACAGGGGCCTTGCCCAATGAGCAGTTCTTC. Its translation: CASSYRTGALPNEQFF.

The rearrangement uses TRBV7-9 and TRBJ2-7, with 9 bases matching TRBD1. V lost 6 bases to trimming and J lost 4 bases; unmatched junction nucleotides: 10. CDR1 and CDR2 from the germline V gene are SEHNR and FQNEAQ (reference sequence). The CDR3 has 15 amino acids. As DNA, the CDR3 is TGTGCCAGCAGTTCAACCGGGACAGGGACATACGAGCAGTACTTC. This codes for CASSSTGTGTYEQYF.

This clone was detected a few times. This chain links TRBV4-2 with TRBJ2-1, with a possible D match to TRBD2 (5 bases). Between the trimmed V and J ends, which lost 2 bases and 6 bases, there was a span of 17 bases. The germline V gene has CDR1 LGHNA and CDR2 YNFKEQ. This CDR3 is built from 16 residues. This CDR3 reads CASSQLWTPRGNEQFF. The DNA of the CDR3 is TGTGCCAGCAGCCAATTGTGGACCCCTCGGGGCAATGAGCAGTTCTTC.

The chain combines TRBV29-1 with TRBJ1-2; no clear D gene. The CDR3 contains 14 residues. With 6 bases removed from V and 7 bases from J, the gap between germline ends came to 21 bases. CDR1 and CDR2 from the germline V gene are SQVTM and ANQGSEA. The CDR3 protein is CSVGEAGLMVGYTF. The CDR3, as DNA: TGCAGCGTCGGAGAGGCAGGACTTATGGTTGGCTACACCTTC.

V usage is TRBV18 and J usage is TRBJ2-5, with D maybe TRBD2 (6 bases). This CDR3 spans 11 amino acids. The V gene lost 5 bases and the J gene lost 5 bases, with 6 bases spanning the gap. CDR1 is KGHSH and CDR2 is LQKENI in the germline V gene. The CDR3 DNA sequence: TGTGCCAGCTCAAGCGGGGAGACCCAGTACTTC. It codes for CASSSGETQYF.

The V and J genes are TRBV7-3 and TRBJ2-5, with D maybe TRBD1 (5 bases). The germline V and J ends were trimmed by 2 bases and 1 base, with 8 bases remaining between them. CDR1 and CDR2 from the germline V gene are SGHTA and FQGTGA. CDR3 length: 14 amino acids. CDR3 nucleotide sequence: TGTGCCAGCAGCTTAGTGGGGCCCCAAGAGACCCAGTACTTC. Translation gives CASSLVGPQETQYF. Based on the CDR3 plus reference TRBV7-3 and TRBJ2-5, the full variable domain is GAGVSQTPSNKVTEKGKYVELRCDPISGHTALYWYRQSLGQGPEFLIYFQGTGAADDSGLPNDRFFAVRPEGSVSTLKIQRTERGDSAVYLCASSLVGPQETQYFGPGTRLLVL.